One and the same sample provided the 27 T cell receptor beta chains below, sequenced in a study of T cell repertoires in cytomegalovirus infection. These receptors have no known antigen. TCRdb re-called the reads with MiXCR, one entry per CDR3 protein. The repertoire includes about 740,000 distinct CDR3 sequences, around a third of them detected once, and about 20% sits in the top ten. The material was cultured PBMCs, obtained from culture after CMV antigen stimulation. The source of these receptors is a human donor in good health (CMV status not recorded). Some clones in this sample may be carry-over from other donors' samples.

This clonotype was detected a few times. The V gene is TRBV14, the J gene TRBJ2-7; TRBD1 aligns across 9 bases. The CDR3 is made up of 17 amino acids. Trimming took 0 bases from V and 7 from J; bases not matched to a gene: 13. Germline V CDR1 and CDR2: SGHDN, FVKESK. The CDR3 region has the DNA TGTGCCAGCAGCCAAGATCAGACCCGGGACAGGGATTATGAGCAGTACTTC. Its translation: CASSQDQTRDRDYEQYF.

V usage is TRBV20-1 and J usage is TRBJ1-5; weak D call: TRBD1 (6 bases). The CDR3 sequence is 17 residues long. The V gene's germline CDR1 is DFQATT and CDR2 SNEGSKA (reference sequence). The V and J ends lost 1 base and 1 base respectively, with 17 bases between them. The CDR3 is CSARVSTGKGSNQPQHF. CDR3 nucleotide sequence: TGCAGTGCTAGAGTTTCAACAGGGAAGGGGAGCAATCAGCCCCAGCATTTT.

In its sample, this clonotype was seen a few times. This chain links TRBV6-1 with TRBJ1-5, with D unresolved. V was pared by 6 bases and J by 5 bases, with 14 bases between. Germline assignment: CDR1 MNHNS and CDR2 SASEGT. CDR3 length: 14 residues. This CDR3 is CASSLEGWDQPQHF. In DNA, the CDR3 is TGTGCCAGCAGCCTAGAAGGGTGGGATCAGCCCCAGCATTTT.

This clonotype was seen many times. V gene TRBV7-2 combines with J gene TRBJ1-3; D unclear. The germline V gene has CDR1 SGHTA and CDR2 FQGNSA. The CDR3 is 13 residues long. V lost 5 bases to trimming and J lost 4 bases, with 9 bases between them. Written as DNA, the CDR3 is TGTGCCAGCAGCCCTCTTGGAGGAAACACCATATATTTT. Amino acid sequence: CASSPLGGNTIYF.

The chain recombines TRBV12-3 or TRBV12-4 with TRBJ1-1; D is possibly TRBD1 (6 bases). The CDR3 length is 13 residues. With 6 bases removed from V and 9 bases from J, the gap between germline ends came to 17 bases. DNA of the CDR3: TGTGCCAGCAGGAGGGGGGCAGTCTTCCAAGCTTTCTTT. The encoded protein is CASRRGAVFQAFF.

The sample holds a few counts of this clonotype. This chain links TRBV6-5 with TRBJ2-2; 7 positions match TRBD2. The V gene end was trimmed by 0 bases and the J gene end by 4 bases; junction bases not matched to a gene: 2. The CDR3 has 15 amino acids. The germline gives CDR1 MNHEY, CDR2 SVGAGI. The CDR3 region is CASSYSLAGTGELFF. CDR3 sequence (DNA): TGTGCCAGCAGTTACTCTTTAGCGGGCACCGGGGAGCTGTTTTTT.

V gene TRBV19 combines with J gene TRBJ1-2; tentative D call: TRBD1 (6 bases). Germline V gene data show CDR1 as LNHDA and CDR2 as SQIVND (reference sequence). V lost 6 bases, J lost 4 bases, and 24 bases lay in between. The CDR3 is 17 amino acids. CDR3 sequence: CASSGQTTSNRLYGYTF. Written as DNA, the CDR3 is TGTGCCAGTAGCGGACAGACTACTTCAAACCGGCTCTATGGCTACACCTTC.

V usage is TRBV4-1 and J usage is TRBJ1-2, with D hard to call. V gave up 4 bases and J gave up 4 bases, with 19 bases separating them. The germline V gene has CDR1 MGHRA and CDR2 YSYEKL. The CDR3 length is 16 residues. Here the CDR3 DNA reads TGCGCCAGCAGCCCCTTCCATCCAGAGATTACCTATGGCTACACCTTC. It yields the protein CASSPFHPEITYGYTF.

CDR3 loop: CASSSRGHLGGYTF. The CDR3, as DNA: TGTGCCAGCAGCTCTCGGGGACATTTGGGCGGCTACACCTTC. The chain uses TRBV7-6 and TRBJ1-2, with a weak D call TRBD1 (6 bases). The CDR3 is 14 amino acids. With 4 bases removed from V and 8 bases from J, the gap between germline ends came to 17 bases. The V gene's germline CDR1 is SGHVS and CDR2 FNYEAQ.

V gene TRBV28 combines with J gene TRBJ2-5; weak D call: TRBD2 (6 bases). Trimming took 8 bases from V and 2 from J, leaving 12 bases between them. Germline V gene data show CDR1 as MDHEN and CDR2 as SYDVKM. This CDR3 is 13 amino acids long. CDR3 sequence: CASDARGQETQYF. CDR3 nucleotides: TGTGCCAGCGACGCCCGGGGGCAAGAGACCCAGTACTTC.

The chain employs TRBV2 and TRBJ1-1, with D possibly being TRBD1 (6 bases). V dropped 7 bases and J dropped 3 bases, with 18 bases sitting between them. CDR1 and CDR2 from the germline V gene are SNHLY and FYNNEI. The CDR3 loop spans 15 amino acids. Here the CDR3 DNA reads TGTGCCAGCACGCGCGAGGGGGACGGGGACACTGAAGCTTTCTTT. Translating gives CASTREGDGDTEAFF.

This clonotype was seen a few times. This chain connects TRBV28 to TRBJ2-7; D gene uncertain. Germline loops: CDR1 MDHEN, CDR2 SYDVKM. Trimming cost V 3 bases and J 13 bases, with 16 bases left between them. The CDR3 is 12 residues long. This chain's CDR3 is CASSFGVSARYF. The CDR3 DNA is TGTGCCAGCAGTTTTGGGGTGTCCGCACGATACTTC.

The rearrangement uses TRBV5-1 and TRBJ2-7; 8 nucleotides align to TRBD2. After removal of 6 bases from V and 6 bases from J, the junction contained 11 bases not matched to a gene. The CDR3 is made up of 14 amino acids. Germline loops: CDR1 SGHRS, CDR2 YFSETQ. CDR3 DNA sequence: TGCGCCAGCACCTGGGACGGGGGGGCCCTCGAGCAGTACTTC. Amino acid sequence: CASTWDGGALEQYF.

The chain has TRBV14 and TRBJ1-1; 8 bases match TRBD1. This CDR3 is 16 amino acids long. Trimming took 4 bases from V and 0 from J; bases not matched to a gene: 7. In germline, CDR1 is SGHDN, CDR2 FVKESK. The CDR3 DNA reads TGTGCCAGCAGCCCCCGGGACAGGATATTGAACACTGAAGCTTTCTTT. It yields the protein CASSPRDRILNTEAFF.

This clonotype turned up a few times. V usage is TRBV7-8 and J usage is TRBJ2-2; the match to TRBD2 covers 8 bases. The trim removed 3 bases at V and 4 bases at J, leaving 4 bases unmatched. CDR1 is SGHVS, CDR2 FQNEAQ, per germline. The CDR3 is 15 residues long. CDR3 nucleotides: TGTGCCAGCAGCTTTCCGGGGGGGCTCACCGGGGAGCTGTTTTTT. It encodes CASSFPGGLTGELFF.

This clonotype was counted only a few times. This chain joins TRBV7-2 and TRBJ1-2, with no clear D. This CDR3 region has 12 residues. V lost 5 bases and J lost 8, with 12 bases in between. The germline CDR1 and CDR2 sequences are SGHTA and FQGNSA. The CDR3: CASSLSESGYTF. The CDR3 DNA reads as TGTGCCAGCAGCCTCAGTGAGTCGGGCTACACCTTC.

The genes are TRBV4-1 and TRBJ2-1; TRBD1 might be the D (6 bases). Deletions cut 3 bases from V and 6 bases from J, with 18 bases between. Germline CDR1 MGHRA, CDR2 YSYEKL. CDR3 length: 16 amino acids. CDR3 bases: TGCGCCAGCAGCCAGGCCGATGGACAGATTCGCAATGAGCAGTTCTTC. Translating it yields CASSQADGQIRNEQFF.

The chain carries TRBV4-3 and TRBJ1-5; 10 positions match TRBD1. The CDR3 has 15 residues. The trim removed 2 bases at V and 7 bases at J, leaving 5 bases unmatched. Germline V CDR1 and CDR2: LGHNA, YSLEER. The CDR3 sequence: CASSQTGTGEQPQHF. The CDR3 DNA reads TGCGCCAGCAGCCAAACTGGGACAGGGGAACAGCCCCAGCATTTT.

The chain is built from TRBV11-2 and TRBJ2-3, with 10 bases lining up with TRBD2. CDR3 length equals 17 residues. CDR1 SGHAT and CDR2 FQNNGV come from the germline V gene. J lost 8 bases, V lost 3 bases, and 14 bases had no gene match. CDR3 amino acids: CASSFRLAASGGATQYF. The CDR3 DNA follows: TGTGCCAGCAGCTTTAGATTGGCGGCTAGCGGGGGTGCTACGCAGTATTTT. The variable domain in full, completed from reference TRBV11-2 and TRBJ2-3, reads EAGVAQSPRYKIIEKRQSVAFWCNPISGHATLYWYQQILGQGPKLLIQFQNNGVVDDSQLPKDRFSAERLKGVDSTLKIQPAKLEDSAVYLCASSFRLAASGGATQYFGPGTRLTVL.

This clonotype has more than one count but fewer than ten. The chain carries TRBV6-1 and TRBJ1-5, with no clear D. CDR1 MNHNS and CDR2 SASEGT come from the germline V gene. This CDR3 is built from 16 residues. V lost 6 bases and J lost 11, with 26 bases in between. The CDR3 nucleotides are TGTGCCAGCAGAAACCAGTACGGGCCGGCCGCGTTAGCCCAGCATTTT. Translated: CASRNQYGPAALAQHF.

The chain combines TRBV20-1 with TRBJ1-2; 9 bases line up with TRBD1. V was pared by 6 bases and J by 2 bases, with 10 bases of the junction left unmatched. CDR1 and CDR2 (germline): DFQATT, SNEGSKA (reference sequence). This CDR3 spans 15 amino acids. Written as DNA, the CDR3 is TGCAGTGCCCCAATCCAAGGGACAGGGAACTATGGCTACACCTTC. Protein: CSAPIQGTGNYGYTF.

This clonotype was seen many times. The chain joins TRBV7-8 to TRBJ2-2; no clear D gene. Germline V gene lookup returns CDR1 SGHVS and CDR2 FQNEAQ. The CDR3 extends over 17 amino acids. Trimming cost V 0 bases and J 1 base, with 12 bases left between them. The CDR3 here is CASSLASAPGNTGELFF. CDR3 DNA: TGTGCCAGCAGCTTAGCGAGCGCACCCGGGAACACCGGGGAGCTGTTTTTT.

This clonotype was recorded many times. The chain has TRBV7-8 and TRBJ2-3; the match to TRBD2 covers 10 bases. The CDR3 sequence is 21 residues long. The V gene end was trimmed by 0 bases and the J gene end by 0 bases; junction bases not matched to a gene: 15. Germline loops: CDR1 SGHVS, CDR2 FQNEAQ. The CDR3 loop reads CASSLAGPSLAGVPSTDTQYF. The DNA of the CDR3 is TGTGCCAGCAGCTTAGCTGGCCCTAGTCTAGCGGGAGTACCTAGCACAGATACGCAGTATTTT.

This clonotype was detected a few times. This chain uses TRBV10-3 with TRBJ2-7; 11 nucleotides agree with TRBD1. Germline V gene data show CDR1 as ENHRY and CDR2 as SYGVKD. V shed 3 bases, J shed 4 bases, and the junction held 5 bases outside the gene matches. The CDR3 contains 15 residues. The CDR3 coding sequence is TGTGCCATCAGTGACCCGGGACAGGGGGAATACGAGCAGTACTTC. Translated: CAISDPGQGEYEQYF.

This clonotype came up a few times. CDR3 sequence reads: CASSQASGSQETQYF. The DNA of the CDR3 is TGTGCCAGCAGCCAGGCCAGCGGGAGCCAAGAGACCCAGTACTTC. V usage is TRBV4-2 and J usage is TRBJ2-5; 8 nucleotides match TRBD2. There are 15 residues in the CDR3. V lost 3 bases, J lost 1 base, and 4 bases stayed unmatched. CDR1 is LGHNA, CDR2 YNFKEQ, per germline.

The CDR3 here is CASSIKRINQPQHF. The CDR3 region has the DNA TGTGCCAGCAGTATAAAAAGGATCAATCAGCCCCAGCATTTT. The chain employs TRBV28 and TRBJ1-5, with D hard to call. The CDR3 covers 14 residues. Looked up from germline, CDR1 is MDHEN and CDR2 is SYDVKM. V shed 5 bases and J shed 3 bases, with 11 bases lying between them.

This clonotype has just a few counts. The genes are TRBV4-3 and TRBJ2-1; 7 bases map to TRBD1. Germline V lookup: CDR1 LGHNA, CDR2 YSLEER. The V gene end was trimmed by 2 bases and the J gene end by 6 bases; junction bases not matched to a gene: 4. CDR3 length: 14 residues. CDR3 protein: CASSQNRGVNEQFF. The DNA of the CDR3 is TGCGCCAGCAGCCAAAACAGGGGAGTCAATGAGCAGTTCTTC.